This T cell receptor (beta chain) was recovered during a study of T cell responses to AZD1222 COVID-19 vaccine (dated by TCRdb to the early 2020s). For context, the study as a whole: A total of 230 to 250 trial participants underwent TCR sequencing, of whom some 210 received two doses of AZD1222 and around 26 received two doses of the MenACWY control vaccine. Trial participants were enrolled into age subgroups of 18-55, 56-69 and 70-plus years, which contained approximately 150, 28 and 58 TCR-sequenced participants, respectively. The study at large found these results: Conclusions about previously exposed vaccinees were limited because only a handful of AZD1222 recipients were SARS-CoV-2 seropositive at baseline. Because no samples from the day 14 peak response were available, repertoires could be characterized only after the peak T cell response. The 56-69-year group was small, and its depth increase did not reach significance, likely because of low power. Epitopes outside the regions mutated in the B.1.351 and B.1.1.7 variants were reportedly recognized by nearly half of the unique spike-specific TCRs. Spike-specific TCR breadth and depth rose significantly after two AZD1222 doses compared with day 0 and with MenACWY recipients. CD4 TCRs associated with the vaccine covered the entire spike protein, and the dominant responses were in regions 160-218 and 743-854. Participants were mostly white British, with more females than males. The authors suggested clonal diversity may have been underestimated.

With regard to this clone: There is no known antigen for this receptor. No much larger clone is present one base from it, and per-base qualities are unavailable.

In the paper's terms, the time point label means: baseline before first vaccination. The treatment or condition label, read with the paper, signifies: meningococcal conjugate vaccine given as trial control. The vaccinee samples were drawn from two UK trials, COV001 and COV002, one of which was a single-blind randomized controlled phase 2/3 trial testing AZD1222 (ChAdOx1 nCoV-19) in healthy adults. Trial participant PBMC samples were collected at day 0 and day 28 after the second dose for TCRbeta chain sequencing. The CDR3 regions of human TCRbeta chains were subjected to immunosequencing. In the paper's pipeline: TCRs in the repertoires were compared against a reference library of SARS-CoV-2-specific TCRs that had been generated with the MIRA antigen-specificity platform. Breadth meant the fraction of unique TCRs that were SARS-CoV-2-associated, whereas depth meant the fraction of total T cells that were SARS-CoV-2-associated. Using the MIRA data, each spike-specific TCR was mapped to the spike region that the TCR reacts to and placed in a CD4 or CD8 class. Log10-transformed breadth and depth values were compared by one-way ANOVA with Sidak's multiple comparisons tests. Drawn from immuneACCESS, this table holds only the in-frame rearrangements with V and J called that TCRdb kept. Clones are partly lost; checked studies trace under half to an unresolved V gene and leave the rest unexplained. V, J and clone size derive from that table, while D and trimming were established from the DNA sequence. This sample holds tens of thousands of clones; 70% to 90% were observed only once. More than 4.5% of the sample is in the top ten clones.

Deletion took 5 bases off V and 0 bases off J, with a span of 10 bases between the germline ends. The CDR1 and CDR2 encoded by the germline V gene are SGHTA and FQGNSA. The CDR3 sequence holds 15 residues, the cysteine and phenylalanine included. Here the CDR3 DNA is all that survives: 45 bases in frame from base 1. The chain is assembled from TRBV7-2 and TRBJ2-2; 6 matching bases give a weak D call of TRBD1. This sequence was found in an adult in good health. The source was peripheral blood, collected on day 0 of MenACWY control vaccination. The DNA sequence reads TGTGCCAGCAGCCCGGACAGATCGAACACCGGGGAGCTGTTTTTT. The encoded protein is CASSPDRSNTGELFF.